A selection of T cell receptor beta chains follows, all from one sample in a study of T cells generated in artificial thymic organoids. TCRdb analysed the 5' RACE reads with MiXCR anew, one entry per CDR3 protein. The table has about 5,600 distinct CDR3 sequences, about 31% seen once; the top ten hold about 2.4%. The sample taken for sequencing was naive CD8+ T cells from blood. The receptor source for this set is a human donor who gave cord blood stem cells for thymic organoid culture, a cardiac surgery patient who gave postnatal thymus, or a blood donor (not recorded which). CDR3s include the opening cysteine and the closing phenylalanine or tryptophan. Fields, in order: clone size, D gene, J gene, V gene, CDR3 DNA, CDR3 protein. The D gene is left open where the match is weak. Not every row has a clone size; where given, it reads once, few, many or a size class.

few | - | TRBJ2-4 | TRBV7-9 | TGTGCCAGCAGCCCCCCCGGGACGATTCAGTACTTC | CASSPPGTIQYF
- | TRBD1 | TRBJ2-5 | TRBV15 | TGTGCCACCAGCACTAAGGACAGGGACCAAGAGACCCAGTACTTC | CATSTKDRDQETQYF
medium-sized | - | TRBJ1-1 | TRBV5-1 | TGCGCCAGCAGCTACCAGTACAGCACTGAAGCTTTCTTT | CASSYQYSTEAFF
few | - | TRBJ2-7 | TRBV6-5 | TGTGCCAGCAGCCTACAGGGTTCCTACGAGCAGTACTTC | CASSLQGSYEQYF
few | TRBD1 | TRBJ2-7 | TRBV5-6 | TGTGCCAGCAGCTTGCAGGGGGCATCCTCCGAGCAGTACTTC | CASSLQGASSEQYF
- | TRBD2 | TRBJ2-1 | TRBV20-1 | TGCAGTGCCCCAGGGACTAGCGGGAGCTCCTACAATGAGCAGTTCTTC | CSAPGTSGSSYNEQFF
- | - | TRBJ2-5 | TRBV24-1 | TGTGCCACCGGGTACCACACCGGACATGAGGGGAATCAAGAGACCCAGTACTTC | CATGYHTGHEGNQETQYF
- | TRBD1 | TRBJ2-6 | TRBV20-1 | TGCAGTGCTAGAGATCCAGGGGGCAGATCTGGGGCCAACGTCCTGACTTTC | CSARDPGGRSGANVLTF
medium-sized | - | TRBJ1-1 | TRBV5-1 | TGCGCCAGCAGCCAAAGTTTAGTCCCTCGGCCGAACACTGAAGCTTTCTTT | CASSQSLVPRPNTEAFF
- | TRBD1 | TRBJ2-1 | TRBV5-1 | TGCGCCAGCAGCACACCGGGACAGGGGGTCTCCTACAATGAGCAGTTCTTC | CASSTPGQGVSYNEQFF
- | - | TRBJ2-7 | TRBV4-1 | TGCGCCAGCAGCCAAGAATGGCGCTACGAGCAGTACTTC | CASSQEWRYEQYF
medium-sized | TRBD1 | TRBJ2-2 | TRBV14 | TGTGCCAGCAGCCTACAGACAGGGAAAACTCCCGACACCGGGGAGCTGTTTTTT | CASSLQTGKTPDTGELFF
- | - | TRBJ1-1 | TRBV25-1 | TGTGCCAGCAGTGAAGGACACGGGGGCACTGAAGCTTTCTTT | CASSEGHGGTEAFF
- | TRBD1 | TRBJ2-7 | TRBV4-1 | TGCGCCAACAGCCAAGATACGGGACAGGGCTACGAGCAGTACTTC | CANSQDTGQGYEQYF
- | TRBD1 | TRBJ2-5 | TRBV6-6 | TGTGCCAGCAGCCGAAAGGGGGCACAACCGGAGACCCAGTACTTC | CASSRKGAQPETQYF
- | TRBD1 | TRBJ1-1 | TRBV30 | TGTGCCTGGGGAACCGGGACAGCAAGTGAAGCTTTCTTT | CAWGTGTASEAFF
- | - | TRBJ2-1 | TRBV12-3/TRBV12-4 | TGTGCCAGCAGACTCGGCTGGGCAGAAAGCAATGAGCAGTTCTTC | CASRLGWAESNEQFF
medium-sized | - | TRBJ1-1 | TRBV29-1 | TGCAGCGTTGTACGGGGTCTGGGGGCCCCCTTGGTGGAAGCTTTCTTT | CSVVRGLGAPLVEAFF
- | TRBD1 | TRBJ2-2 | TRBV12-3/TRBV12-4 | TGTGCCAGCAGCCGCAGGGGGCCCGGGGAGCTGGTTTTT | CASSRRGPGELVF
- | - | TRBJ1-6 | TRBV4-1 | TGCGCCAGCAGCCAAGGACCTCACTCCCATTCACCCCTCCACTTT | CASSQGPHSHSPLHF
- | - | TRBJ2-5 | TRBV29-1 | TGCAGCGTTGAACTGTATCCAGAGACCCAGCACTTC | CSVELYPETQHF
few | TRBD2 | TRBJ2-7 | TRBV7-6 | TGTGCCAGCAGCTTAGCATCGGGGGGGCTTGATTACGAGCAGTACTTC | CASSLASGGLDYEQYF
- | - | TRBJ2-2 | TRBV12-3/TRBV12-4 | TGTGCCAGCAGTGGGACTGTCGCAACCACCGGGGAGCTGTTTTTT | CASSGTVATTGELFF
few | - | TRBJ2-7 | TRBV7-9 | TGTGCCAGCAGCTTAGGGGCACTCTTTAGCGAGCAGTACTTC | CASSLGALFSEQYF
- | - | TRBJ1-1 | TRBV29-1 | TGCAGCGTTAGGGGAGTCGGACCGAACACTGAAGCTTTCTTT | CSVRGVGPNTEAFF
few | - | TRBJ2-7 | TRBV3-1 | TGTGCCAGCAGCCAAGCACGGGATACCTACGAGCAGTACTTC | CASSQARDTYEQYF
few | - | TRBJ2-1 | TRBV9 | TGTGCCAGCAGCGTCCGGGACTTACACTTCGGTGAGCAGTTCTTC | CASSVRDLHFGEQFF
medium-sized | - | TRBJ2-7 | TRBV5-5 | TGTGCCAGCAGCTTTCGGCAGGGCCCCTCCTACGAGCAGTACTTC | CASSFRQGPSYEQYF
medium-sized | - | TRBJ2-2 | TRBV29-1 | TGCAGCGTTGTAGCGCAGAACACCGGGGAGCTGTTTTTT | CSVVAQNTGELFF
medium-sized | TRBD1 | TRBJ2-1 | TRBV5-1 | TGCGCCAGCAGCTTGGCCGGGACAGGGGACTGGGACAATGAGCAGTTCTTC | CASSLAGTGDWDNEQFF
- | - | TRBJ2-2 | TRBV27 | TGTGCCAGCAGTTTCCGGGGATTCGGGGAGCTGTTTTTT | CASSFRGFGELFF